The 27 T cell receptor beta chains reported below all come from one sample, sequenced in a study of immunodeficiency. The method was immunoSEQ multiplex PCR; TCRdb's version includes in-frame clones alone and lacks a portion of them. This sample has about 3,900 clones, with around 90% found just once. Input material: CD4+ T cells from blood. These receptors came from a human donor in good health.

This chain joins TRBV3-1 (or the pseudogene TRBV3-2) and TRBJ2-5; D not resolved. V shed 1 base and J shed 7 bases, with 13 bases lying between them. The CDR3 extends over 14 amino acids. CDR1 and CDR2 (germline): LGHDT, YNNKEL (reference sequence). CDR3 sequence reads: CASSQGHTGATQYF. DNA for the CDR3: TGTGCCAGCAGCCAAGGTCACACGGGCGCGACCCAGTACTTC.

This chain connects TRBV5-1 to TRBJ1-1, with D uncertain. Germline CDR1 is SGHRS and CDR2 is YFSETQ. Trimming shortened V by 3 bases and J by 3 bases, and 9 bases separated the two germline ends. The CDR3 is made up of 13 amino acids. The CDR3 sequence: CASSSRADTEAFF. The DNA of the CDR3 is TGCGCCAGCAGCTCCCGAGCTGACACTGAAGCTTTCTTT.

This chain uses TRBV18 with TRBJ2-7; TRBD2 matches 7 bases. J gave up 2 bases and V 2 bases, and 9 bases lay outside the gene matches. The germline gives CDR1 KGHSH, CDR2 LQKENI. The CDR3 has 16 amino acids. The CDR3 DNA is TGTGCCAGCTCACCAAGAGGGTCTAGCGGTACCTACGAGCAGTACTTC. This encodes CASSPRGSSGTYEQYF.

The V and J genes are TRBV28 and TRBJ2-1; either TRBD1 or TRBD2 may fit D (5 bases each). Germline CDR1 is MDHEN and CDR2 is SYDVKM. V lost 2 bases and J 6 bases, leaving 8 bases between the germline ends. The CDR3 extends over 13 amino acids. This chain's CDR3 is CASSLGTGNEQFF. CDR3 in DNA: TGTGCCAGCAGTTTAGGGACCGGCAATGAGCAGTTCTTC.

This chain connects TRBV14 to TRBJ1-1, with D hard to call. CDR3 size: 17 residues. The germline gives CDR1 SGHDN, CDR2 FVKESK. The ends were cut back, 0 bases at V and 5 bases at J, with 19 bases in the middle. In nucleotides, the CDR3 is TGTGCCAGCAGCCAAGATATGCGGGTAAGGATGAGGACTGAAGCTTTCTTT. Encoded protein: CASSQDMRVRMRTEAFF.

J is TRBJ2-1 and V is TRBV5-4; 8 bases line up with TRBD2. The CDR3 covers 15 residues. V lost 3 bases to trimming and J lost 3 bases; unmatched junction nucleotides: 5. Germline V gene data show CDR1 as SGHNT and CDR2 as YYREEE (reference sequence). CDR3 in DNA: TGTGCCAGCAGCTCGTGGACTAGCAGCTACAATGAGCAGTTCTTC. Translated, it gives CASSSWTSSYNEQFF. Filled out from reference TRBV5-4 and TRBJ2-1, the complete variable domain reads ETGVTQSPTHLIKTRGQQVTLRCSSQSGHNTVSWYQQALGQGPQFIFQYYREEENGRGNFPPRFSGLQFPNYSSELNVNALELDDSALYLCASSSWTSSYNEQFFGPGTRLTVL.

The rearrangement uses TRBV9 and TRBJ2-7; 8 nucleotides line up with TRBD1. CDR1 is SGDLS and CDR2 is YYNGEE in the germline V gene. This CDR3 region has 14 residues. V was clipped by 4 bases and J by 5 bases; unmatched bases: 8. CDR3 loop: CASSPRWDRNEQYF. CDR3 DNA: TGTGCCAGCAGCCCGAGATGGGACAGGAACGAGCAGTACTTC. Looking up the rest from reference TRBV9 and TRBJ2-7 gives the full variable domain: DSGVTQTPKHLITATGQRVTLRCSPRSGDLSVYWYQQSLDQGLQFLIQYYNGEERAKGNILERFSAQQFPDLHSELNLSSLELGDSALYFCASSPRWDRNEQYFGPGTRLTVT.

The rearrangement links TRBV27 to TRBJ2-5, with a weak D call TRBD1 (7 bases). Germline assignment: CDR1 MNHEY and CDR2 SMNVEV (reference sequence). CDR3 length: 15 residues. V was pared by 6 bases and J by 1 base, with 15 bases between. CDR3 in DNA: TGTGCCAGCAGGAGCGCAGGGGGAGGCCAAGAGACCCAGTACTTC. This codes for CASRSAGGGQETQYF.

The chain employs TRBV28 and TRBJ1-5; D is unresolved. Germline V gene sequence: CDR1 MDHEN, CDR2 SYDVKM. The CDR3 is made up of 13 amino acids. V was clipped by 6 bases and J by 0 bases, with 6 bases between them. The CDR3, as DNA: TGTGCCAGCAGCCGTAATAGCAATCAGCCCCAGCATTTT. It encodes CASSRNSNQPQHF.

The chain has TRBV5-8 and TRBJ1-2; a weak D match, TRBD1 (6 bases). From germline, CDR1 is SGHTS and CDR2 YDEGEE. The CDR3 sequence is 17 residues long. The V gene lost 5 bases and the J gene lost 4 bases, with 24 bases spanning the gap. The CDR3 loop reads CASRPGGGREIGYGYTF. The CDR3 coding sequence is TGTGCCAGCAGGCCGGGGGGCGGGAGGGAAATCGGCTATGGCTACACCTTC.

Only one count was recorded for this clone. The chain couples TRBV3-1 (or the pseudogene TRBV3-2) to TRBJ1-1, with unresolved D. V lost 2 bases to trimming and J lost 5 bases, with 12 bases between them. This CDR3 has 14 amino acids. Germline CDR1 LGHDT, CDR2 YNNKEL (reference sequence). CDR3 residues: CASSQRRGSTEAFF. The CDR3 region has the DNA TGTGCCAGCAGCCAACGTCGAGGGTCGACTGAAGCTTTCTTT.

This sequence joins TRBV19 and TRBJ2-2; 12 bases are shared with TRBD2. Germline CDR1 and CDR2: LNHDA and SQIVND (reference sequence). Trimming cost V 3 bases and J 6 bases; bases outside gene matches: 5. The CDR3 extends over 16 amino acids. As DNA, the CDR3 is TGTGCCAGTAGTATTCTGCTAGCGGGAGGGCCCGGGGAGCTGTTTTTT. It yields the protein CASSILLAGGPGELFF. The complete variable domain, with remaining parts taken from reference TRBV19 and TRBJ2-2, reads DGGITQSPKYLFRKEGQNVTLSCEQNLNHDAMYWYRQDPGQGLRLIYYSQIVNDFQKGDIAEGYSVSREKKESFPLTVTSAQKNPTAFYLCASSILLAGGPGELFFGEGSRLTVL.

The V and J genes are TRBV28 and TRBJ1-6; D gene unclear. V was cut by 6 bases and J by 8 bases, with 8 bases left in between. CDR3 length: 12 amino acids. CDR1 MDHEN and CDR2 SYDVKM come from the germline V gene. The CDR3 nucleotides read TGTGCCAGCAGAAAGGACCATTCACCCCTCCACTTT. Encoded protein: CASRKDHSPLHF.

V gene TRBV5-4 combines with J gene TRBJ1-1, with D hard to call. Germline assignment: CDR1 SGHNT and CDR2 YYREEE (reference sequence). The CDR3 contains 15 residues. Trimming shortened V by 0 bases and J by 11 bases, and 20 bases separated the two germline ends. CDR3 region: CASSLGPSGFSYAFF. CDR3 in DNA: TGTGCCAGCAGCTTGGGCCCGTCCGGGTTTTCGTATGCTTTCTTT.

The chain employs TRBV29-1 and TRBJ2-4, with 7 bases identical to TRBD1. CDR1 is SQVTM, CDR2 ANQGSEA, per germline. CDR3 size: 12 residues. The ends lost 3 bases at V and 5 bases at J; junction bases unmatched: 1. The CDR3 sequence: CSVDQGENIQYF. The DNA for the CDR3 is TGCAGCGTTGACCAGGGGGAAAACATTCAGTACTTC.

J is TRBJ2-5 and V is TRBV29-1; weak D call: TRBD2 (6 bases). In germline, CDR1 is SQVTM, CDR2 ANQGSEA. V gave up 6 bases and J gave up 2 bases, with 16 bases separating them. The length of the CDR3 is 14 residues. The CDR3 bases are TGCAGCGTCCAGACCCCCGGGGGTCAAGAGACCCAGTACTTC. This sequence encodes CSVQTPGGQETQYF.

The gene calls are TRBV6-5 and TRBJ2-7, with TRBD2 matching over 13 bases. Germline values: CDR1 MNHEY, CDR2 SVGAGI. Losses at the gene ends were 3 bases for V and 7 bases for J; bases not matched to a gene: 6. CDR3 length: 15 residues. The CDR3 loop reads CASSYRGLAGDEQYF. The CDR3 coding sequence is TGTGCCAGCAGTTATCGCGGACTAGCGGGAGATGAGCAGTACTTC.

The chain employs TRBV6-5 and TRBJ1-1; 9 nucleotides align to TRBD1. The CDR3 spans 15 residues. The germline CDR1 and CDR2 sequences are MNHEY and SVGAGI. Trimming removed 8 bases from V and 6 bases from J; junction bases left unmatched: 13. For the CDR3, the DNA is TGTGCCAGCCGGGACAGGGCCCTGTCGGGGGCTGAAGCTTTCTTT. Amino acid sequence: CASRDRALSGAEAFF.

This rearrangement joins TRBV15 to TRBJ2-5; 9 bases agree with TRBD2. V was clipped by 0 bases and J by 4 bases; unmatched bases: 24. Looked up from germline, CDR1 is LNHNV and CDR2 is YYDKDF (reference sequence). The CDR3 contains 22 residues. CDR3 in DNA: TGTGCCACCAGCAGAGATGGGTTTGGGGGGAGCAGCGGGAGGATAGGTTTAGAGACCCAGTACTTC. It is translated as CATSRDGFGGSSGRIGLETQYF.

The chain is built from TRBV7-9 and TRBJ2-1; no clear D. The germline V gene encodes CDR1 SEHNR and CDR2 FQNEAQ (reference sequence). Trimming cost V 3 bases and J 4 bases, with 10 bases left between them. This CDR3 has 14 residues. CDR3 DNA sequence: TGTGCCAGCAGCTTTAATACCCGGTACAATGAGCAGTTCTTC. It specifies CASSFNTRYNEQFF. Full variable domain (missing parts from reference TRBV7-9 and TRBJ2-1): DTGVSQNPRHKITKRGQNVTFRCDPISEHNRLYWYRQTLGQGPEFLTYFQNEAQLEKSRLLSDRFSAERPKGSFSTLEIQRTEQGDSAMYLCASSFNTRYNEQFFGPGTRLTVL.

The chain has TRBV18 and TRBJ1-3; D gene uncertain. CDR1 is KGHSH, CDR2 LQKENI, per germline. Trimming cost V 1 base and J 0 bases, with 4 bases left between them. CDR3 size: 14 residues. The DNA for the CDR3 is TGTGCCAGCTCACCACAGGGCTCTGGAAACACCATATATTTT. It specifies CASSPQGSGNTIYF.

The V call is TRBV3-1 (or the pseudogene TRBV3-2), the J call TRBJ2-3, with 7 bases that match TRBD1. Germline CDR1 and CDR2: LGHDT and YNNKEL (reference sequence). The junction had 8 bases not matched to a gene; V was cut back by 6 bases and J by 5 bases. This CDR3 is 14 amino acids long. CDR3 residues: CASRSTGVGDTQYF. The CDR3 DNA sequence: TGTGCCAGCAGGTCAACAGGGGTTGGAGATACGCAGTATTTT.

The chain combines TRBV11-2 with TRBJ1-2; D may be TRBD1 (5 bases). There are 14 residues in the CDR3. CDR1 and CDR2 (germline): SGHAT, FQNNGV. V was shortened by 0 bases and J by 4 bases, with 9 bases between the two germline ends. The CDR3 nucleotides are TGTGCCAGCAGCTTAGACGTAGGGACCTATGGCTACACCTTC. Protein sequence: CASSLDVGTYGYTF.

The chain joins TRBV28 to TRBJ1-2; D possibly corresponds to TRBD1 (6 bases). V was trimmed by 2 bases and J by 2 bases, leaving 9 bases between them. CDR3 length equals 14 residues. Per the germline V gene, CDR1 is MDHEN and CDR2 is SYDVKM. The CDR3 DNA is TGTGCCAGCAGTTTAGCACAGGGCAACTATGGCTACACCTTC. Amino acids: CASSLAQGNYGYTF.

The rearrangement links TRBV2 to TRBJ2-7; 9 bases match TRBD2. Germline V gene data show CDR1 as SNHLY and CDR2 as FYNNEI. The CDR3 length is 15 residues. The V gene end was trimmed by 8 bases and the J gene end by 3 bases; junction bases not matched to a gene: 11. The CDR3 DNA reads TGTGCCAGCTTGTACGCGACTAGCGGAGTCTACGAGCAGTACTTC. Translated: CASLYATSGVYEQYF.

This chain connects TRBV19 to TRBJ1-3; no reliable D call. V lost 6 bases and J 0 bases, leaving 12 bases between the germline ends. The CDR3 runs to 15 residues. The germline V gene encodes CDR1 LNHDA and CDR2 SQIVND (reference sequence). The CDR3 nucleotides are TGTGCCAGTAGCCGTAAGGCTGTCTCTGGAAACACCATATATTTT. This gives the protein CASSRKAVSGNTIYF.

This rearrangement joins TRBV10-3 to TRBJ1-4; D perhaps matches TRBD1 (5 bases). In germline, CDR1 is ENHRY, CDR2 SYGVKD. This CDR3 has 14 amino acids. Trimming shortened V by 1 base and J by 8 bases, and 11 bases separated the two germline ends. DNA for the CDR3: TGTGCCATCAGTGAGTGGCAGGGCGCGGAAAAACTGTTTTTT. As protein: CAISEWQGAEKLFF.